This T cell receptor beta chain stems from a study of CD8+CD57+ T cells in acquired aplastic anemia. In the study overall: When averaged, DNA from sorted CD4+ and CD8+ cells came to about 2.9 ug. Findings and limits, study-wide: Approximately 28 CD8+ CDR3 sequences were shared between patients and controls. In CD8+ cells, Simpson's diversity showed no significant difference between patients and controls.

Patients selected for sequencing had displayed CD8+CD57+ cell expansion by flow cytometry. All participating patients were living with severe acquired aplastic anemia. Per germline, CDR1 DFQATT and CDR2 SNEGSKA (reference sequence). This CDR3 is 14 amino acids long. Trimming took off 0 bases at V and 2 bases at J, with 11 bases between the two ends. It was genomic DNA that served as the template for profiling TCR beta VDJ and CDR3. TCRdb reprocessed the reads via MiXCR and lists one record per CDR3 protein. The table shows approximately 98,000 distinct CDR3 sequences, with 55% to 75% occurring only once. With respect to this clonotype: Its antigen remains unidentified.

The specimen was sorted CD4+, CD8+, or CD8+CD57+ T cells (not recorded which) from PBMCs. The clonotype was recovered from a human donor with aplastic anemia. This chain uses TRBV20-1 with TRBJ2-7; D is unclear. Here the CDR3 reads CSARDVGSTYEQYF. The CDR3 DNA reads as TGCAGTGCTAGAGATGTGGGCAGCACCTACGAGCAGTACTTC.